This T cell receptor beta chain appears in the sequencing data of a study of T cells after yellow fever vaccination (dated by TCRdb to between 2018 and 2021). Regarding the study in general: The SMART-Seq v4 Ultra Low Input RNA kit was used to prepare libraries from fractions with low cell numbers. To follow T-cell clones before and after both primary and booster YFV17D yellow fever vaccination, bulk TCR alpha and beta repertoires underwent longitudinal sequencing. Two healthy male donors, one aged 18 to 30 and one aged 30 to 39 years, were included in the cohort. Blood was collected at multiple timepoints before and after primary and secondary immunization, and bulk PBMC replicates and cell subsets were isolated. The investigation overall reported the following: A small fraction of clonotypes appeared in both the CD4 and CD8 compartments, likely as a result of convergent recombination. After the booster, most of the clones that had expanded following primary vaccination were detected again (roughly 96% of CD4 and 85% to 90% of CD8), which suggests that memory was broadly maintained. Compared with the primary T-cell response, the secondary T-cell response was weaker but faster, peaking on day 5 rather than day 15. Because the study included only a couple of donors, the extent to which the findings can be generalized is limited. Because abundant contaminating clonotypes from the bulk population could be contained in FACS-sorted repertoires, computational filtering was required.

Explained via the paper, the treatment or condition label denotes: live attenuated yellow fever vaccine strain. A standard Ficoll-Paque protocol was used to isolate PBMCs from peripheral blood. Dynabeads CD4 and CD8 positive selection kits were used to isolate the CD4 and CD8 T-cell fractions. TriZol was used to extract RNA from bulk PBMCs, from CD4 and CD8 fractions, and from dextramer-positive and dextramer-negative fractions. With regard to this clonotype: No cognate antigen has been identified for it. No much larger clone is present one base from it, and per-base qualities are unavailable.

Synthesis of TCR cDNA relied on 5'RACE template switching, a step that introduced a universal primer site along with unique molecular identifiers. Priming of cDNA synthesis was performed from both the TCR alpha and TCR beta constant segments. Two PCR steps were used to amplify libraries, with sample barcodes and sequencing adapters being added in the second step. Sequencing of libraries was performed on Illumina HiSeq 2500 (2x100 bp) or NovaSeq (2x150 bp). The original pipeline was this. MIGEC was used to demultiplex reads and collapse the reads into UMI consensus sequences, and MiXCR was used for V(D)J alignment. Vaccine-responding clonotypes were identified with edgeR using replicate PBMC samples, with FDR below 0.01 and a log2 fold change above 5 up to day 15 being required. Bulk clonotypes were assigned CD4 or CD8 identity according to which sequenced CD4 or CD8 repertoire held them at higher abundance. TCRdb handled the public reads itself, with Q25 trimming in fastp and clone calling in MiXCR, and kept productive beta chains. When rows share a CDR3 protein, they turn into one entry using the most common DNA and genes. The V and J calls here are based on TCRdb, not the publication. The sample has about 240,000 distinct CDR3 sequences on record, less than 9% of them singletons. The ten largest account for more than 0.8% of the sample.

CDR1 and CDR2 are read off the germline V gene as SGHTA and FQGNSA. The CDR3 runs 17 residues from the cysteine to the phenylalanine. Of the read, only the CDR3 DNA is kept; its 51 bases are in frame from base 1. V lost 7 bases and J lost 7 bases, and the count of bases not matched to a germline gene is 14. This material consisted of CD4+ T cells sorted from PBMCs, taken 15 days after the yellow fever booster vaccination. The TCR was taken from a man aged 25-40 years who received the YFV17D yellow fever vaccine. The chain joins TRBV7-2 to TRBJ2-1, with 12 bases in between that match TRBD2. In nucleotides, the sequence is TGTGCCAGCACCCTGGAGCTAGCGGGAGGGCCTCGAAATGAGCAGTTCTTC. This yields the protein CASTLELAGGPRNEQFF.